The sequence of this T cell receptor beta chain was determined in a study of blood T cell repertoires in COVID-19. On the study more broadly: Sites across the United States, Italy and Spain contributed samples from acute and convalescent COVID-19. The cDNA or gDNA used as material had been derived from T cells, B-cell-depleted T cells, or PBMCs.

Germline CDR1 reads ENHRY; CDR2 reads SYGVKD. The CDR3 has 14 residues. V was cut by 6 bases and J by 6 bases, with 15 bases left in between. Source study methods: Nucleated cell number was recorded as an estimate derived from reference gene primer amplification. Clones were read by immunoSEQ multiplex PCR, and TCRdb kept only the in-frame ones, dropping some. V, J and clone size are taken as reported in that table, and D and trimming were inferred from the DNA itself. The data contain fewer than 40,000 clones, around 80% of them singletons. Only one count was recorded for this clone. The chain recombines TRBV10-3 with TRBJ2-1; TRBD2 is a possible D gene (5 bases). The TCR sequence derives from a man aged 55 to 70 with acute or convalescent COVID-19. Sequencing used peripheral blood. CDR3 coding DNA: TGTGCCATCAGCCTAATGGCGGGCGCCAATGAGCAGTTCTTC. Translated: CAISLMAGANEQFF.